This T cell receptor (beta chain) was recorded in a study of T cell responses to AZD1222 COVID-19 vaccine. CDR3 length: 15 amino acids. Germline V gene data show CDR1 as SGHRS and CDR2 as YFSETQ. V lost 0 bases to trimming and J lost 5 bases, with 14 bases between them. Here immunoSEQ multiplex PCR was the method, and the copy in TCRdb shows in-frame clones only, minus some. The sample contains around 100,000 clones, approximately 87% of which appear only once. V gene TRBV5-1 combines with J gene TRBJ1-2; weak D call: TRBD1 (5 bases). The sequencing used peripheral blood, collected on day 0 of AZD1222 vaccination. The clonotype was recovered from an adult in good health. The CDR3 bases are TGCGCCAGCAGCTTGGCCCAAACAGGAGGGTATGGCTACACCTTC. It translates to CASSLAQTGGYGYTF.